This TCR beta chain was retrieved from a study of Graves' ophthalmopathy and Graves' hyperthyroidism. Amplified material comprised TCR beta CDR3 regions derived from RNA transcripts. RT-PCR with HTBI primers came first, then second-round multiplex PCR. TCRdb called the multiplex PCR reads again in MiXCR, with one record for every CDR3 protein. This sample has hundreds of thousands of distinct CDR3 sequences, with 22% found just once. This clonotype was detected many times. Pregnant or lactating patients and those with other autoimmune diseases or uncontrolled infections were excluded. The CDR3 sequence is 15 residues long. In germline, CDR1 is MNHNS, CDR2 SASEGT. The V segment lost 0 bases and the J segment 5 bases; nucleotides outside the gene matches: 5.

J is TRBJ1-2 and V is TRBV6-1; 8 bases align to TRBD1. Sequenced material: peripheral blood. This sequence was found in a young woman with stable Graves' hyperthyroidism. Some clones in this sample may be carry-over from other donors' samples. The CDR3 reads CASSEAPGGSYGYTF. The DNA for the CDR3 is TGTGCCAGCAGTGAAGCGCCAGGGGGCTCATATGGCTACACCTTC.